This T cell receptor (beta chain) was identified during a study of blood T cells in healthy people across ages. Findings of the study overall: More naive CD4+ cells and higher diversity marked long-lived donors relative to aged donors.

This clonotype was seen a handful of times. Its antigen is unidentified. The second PCR ran roughly 6 to 11 cycles with a sample-barcoded 5' primer and J-beta primers. Every single cDNA molecule received a tag from a template-switch adaptor with 12 random nucleotides. A minimum of 2.5 million CDR3-containing paired-end reads was obtained for each sample. A single record per CDR3 protein comes from TCRdb applying MiXCR to the 5' RACE reads. In the table there are 1.4 million to 1.5 million distinct CDR3 sequences, approximately 42% of which are singletons. Donors were systemically healthy Caucasian individuals from Russia aged roughly 6 to 100 years. J was trimmed by 0 bases and V by 3 bases; bases with no gene match: 5. The germline gives CDR1 SGHRS, CDR2 YFSETQ. The CDR3 sequence is 15 residues long.

The TCR comes from a woman aged 18-30 years in good health. The V gene is TRBV5-1, the J gene TRBJ2-7, with TRBD1 matching over 8 bases. Sequencing input: blood. CDR3 nucleotides: TGCGCCAGCAGCTATTGGACAGGGAGCTCCTACGAGCAGTACTTC. Translated, it gives CASSYWTGSSYEQYF.